These T cell receptor beta chains were read from a single sample in a study of CD8+ T cells in alopecia areata. Data came from immunoSEQ multiplex PCR; TCRdb stores just in-frame clones and leaves some out. The table shows some 170,000 clones, with 65% to 75% occurring only once. Sequencing was performed on CD8+ T cells sorted from blood, taken at week 0. All receptors come from a human donor with alopecia areata. CDR3s include the opening cysteine and the closing phenylalanine or tryptophan. D genes are given only for firm matches. Not all rows give a size; the values are once, few, many and, for expanded clones, a class.

d_call clone_size j_call v_call cdr3_nt cdr3_aa
TRBD1 NA TRBJ1-2 TRBV6-5 TGTGCCAGCAGTTACCGAGGGACAGGTGGCTACACCTTC CASSYRGTGGYTF
NA few TRBJ1-4 TRBV30 TGTGCCTTTACCGTCGGCGGCAGTAATGAAAAACTGTTTTTT CAFTVGGSNEKLFF
TRBD2 NA TRBJ2-1 TRBV4-2 TGTGCCAGCGCCCGGGGGGATGAGCAGTTCTTC CASARGDEQFF
TRBD2 NA TRBJ2-3 TRBV13 TGTGCCAGCAGCTGGACTAGCGGGGGGGCCAGAGATACGCAGTATTTT CASSWTSGGARDTQYF
NA NA TRBJ1-2 TRBV19 TGTGCCAGTAGGTCGGTGGCCGAGAGGGGCTACACCTTC CASRSVAERGYTF
TRBD1 NA TRBJ2-1 TRBV6-5 TGTGCCAGCAGTTACCCGGACAGGAACAATGAGCAGTTCTTC CASSYPDRNNEQFF
NA NA TRBJ2-1 TRBV4-1 TGCGCCAGCAGCCAAGGGGGTCTTGAGCAGTTCTTC CASSQGGLEQFF
NA NA TRBJ1-1 TRBV27 TGTGCCAGCAGTATGGGACTCATGAACACTGAAGCTTTCTTT CASSMGLMNTEAFF
NA NA TRBJ1-1 TRBV5-1 TGCGCCAGCAGCTGGGCGGGATTGGGGGACACTGAAGCTTTCTTT CASSWAGLGDTEAFF
NA once TRBJ1-5 TRBV7-8 TGTGCCAGCAGCGACAGTAATCAGCCCCAGCATTTT CASSDSNQPQHF
NA NA TRBJ2-1 TRBV4-1 TGCGCCAGCAGCCAAAAGGGGACCGAGCAGTTCTTC CASSQKGTEQFF
NA few TRBJ2-1 TRBV5-6 TGTGCCAGTGGGGGGAATGAGCAGTTCTTC CASGGNEQFF
NA NA TRBJ1-1 TRBV6-6 TGTGCCAGCAGTCAAAACCCGGGACGGATGAACACTGAAGCTTTCTTT CASSQNPGRMNTEAFF
NA NA TRBJ2-5 TRBV5-1 TGCGCCAGCACCCCACGGGGCTTTCTCAGGGGCCAAGAGACCCAGTACTTC CASTPRGFLRGQETQYF
NA NA TRBJ2-7 TRBV10-3 TGTGCCATCAGTGATGGTGGTCATCTGTACTTC CAISDGGHLYF
NA once TRBJ1-2 TRBV29-1 TGCAGCGCCCCCCTGGAGGGGCGGACCTATGGCTACACCTTC CSAPLEGRTYGYTF
NA NA TRBJ2-3 TRBV4-2 TGTGCCAGCAGCCCCAGGTCGGTAGGAGATACGCAGTATTTT CASSPRSVGDTQYF
NA few TRBJ1-3 TRBV19 TGTGCCAGTAGTATATCGGTTTCGGATGGAAACACCATATATTTT CASSISVSDGNTIYF
NA NA TRBJ1-5 TRBV4-2 TGTGCCAGCAGCCAAGCTCCGCTAAATCAGCCCCAGCATTTT CASSQAPLNQPQHF
NA NA TRBJ1-2 TRBV13 TGTGCCAGCAGCTCGGGACGAGCGGGTGGCTACACCTTC CASSSGRAGGYTF
NA NA TRBJ1-2 TRBV30 TGTGCCTACCGGGGCCTAGTCGGGAGGGCCTATGGCTACACCTTC CAYRGLVGRAYGYTF
NA NA TRBJ1-2 TRBV29-1 TGCAGCGTGTCTGGCTACACCTTC CSVSGYTF
NA once TRBJ2-3 TRBV27 TGTGCCAGCAGCCCGAGGGGGGCGCGTCAAGATACGCAGTATTTT CASSPRGARQDTQYF
TRBD1 once TRBJ2-1 TRBV7-2 TGTGCCAGCAGCTTAAGTACAGGGGCCAATGAGCAGTTCTTC CASSLSTGANEQFF
NA NA TRBJ2-3 TRBV7-9 TGTGCCAGCAGTGCTAGCACAGATACGCAGTATTTT CASSASTDTQYF
TRBD1 NA TRBJ2-7 TRBV5-1 TGCGCCAGCAGCTTGACAGGGGTTCGGGACGAGCAGTACTTC CASSLTGVRDEQYF
NA NA TRBJ2-6 TRBV4-1 TGCGCCAGCAGCCACCCGAGACAGACGTGGGACTCTGGGGCCAACGTCCTGACTTTC CASSHPRQTWDSGANVLTF
NA few TRBJ1-2 TRBV10-3 TGTGCCACCAGTGGCTACACCTTC CATSGYTF
NA NA TRBJ2-1 TRBV19 TGTGCCAGTACCATGGGTGGCAGGGTTGATGAGCAGTTCTTC CASTMGGRVDEQFF
TRBD2 NA TRBJ2-3 TRBV6-5 TGTGCCAGCAGTTATCCTAGCGGGGGCACAGATACGCAGTATTTT CASSYPSGGTDTQYF
TRBD1 few TRBJ1-5 TRBV19 TGTGCCACCGCCTCCGGGACAGGGGTCAATCAGCCCCAGCATTTT CATASGTGVNQPQHF
NA NA TRBJ1-2 TRBV6-5 TGTGCCAGCAGTTACCCGGGGGTACAAGGCTACACCTTC CASSYPGVQGYTF
NA NA TRBJ1-2 TRBV7-9 TGTGCCAGCAGCCTAGCTTCCCTGACTGATTATGGCTACACCTTC CASSLASLTDYGYTF
NA NA TRBJ1-1 TRBV29-1 TGCAGCGTACTAGGGGGGAACACTGAAGCTTTCTTT CSVLGGNTEAFF
NA NA TRBJ1-2 TRBV29-1 TGCAGCGTTGAAGACCCCAGAGTTGGGGGCTACACCTTC CSVEDPRVGGYTF
NA NA TRBJ2-2 TRBV30 TGTGCCTGGAACAAGGGGAACACCGGGGAGCTGTTTTTT CAWNKGNTGELFF
TRBD1 few TRBJ2-7 TRBV7-9 TGTGCCAGCAGCTCGGTACGGGACAGAACATACGAGCAGTACTTC CASSSVRDRTYEQYF
TRBD1 NA TRBJ2-7 TRBV11-2 TGTGCCAGCAGGTCATGGGGACAGGGCTCCTACGAGCAGTACTTC CASRSWGQGSYEQYF
NA NA TRBJ2-1 TRBV10-3 TGTGCCATCAGGCTCAGGGGGCGGGGGGACAATGAGCAGTTCTTC CAIRLRGRGDNEQFF
NA NA TRBJ1-2 TRBV7-9 TGTGCCAGCAGCTTAGCGCTAGGGGACGGCTACACCTTC CASSLALGDGYTF
NA few TRBJ2-1 TRBV4-1 TGCGCCAGCAGCTTTCGTTCGGGTAGGAATGAGCAGTTCTTC CASSFRSGRNEQFF
NA NA TRBJ1-5 TRBV4-1 TGCGCCAGCAGCCAAGAACGCGATCAGCCCCAGCATTTT CASSQERDQPQHF
TRBD2 NA TRBJ2-1 TRBV4-2 TGTGCCAGCAGCTACGGACTAGCGGGGGGCACACACAATGAGCAGTTCTTC CASSYGLAGGTHNEQFF
NA many TRBJ1-2 TRBV5-1 TGCGCCAGCAGCTTGGACAAACACGGCTACACCTTC CASSLDKHGYTF
NA NA TRBJ1-1 TRBV7-8 TGTGCCAGCAGCGCTAAAAAGGACACTGAAGCTTTCTTT CASSAKKDTEAFF
NA NA TRBJ1-3 TRBV30 TGTGCCTGGAATCCCTCATGGGACACCATATATTTT CAWNPSWDTIYF
TRBD1 NA TRBJ1-2 TRBV15 TGTGCCACCAGCAGCCGGGGACAGGGGTCTCGGTATGGCTACACCTTC CATSSRGQGSRYGYTF
NA NA TRBJ1-1 TRBV6-1 TGTGCCAGCAGGGAGGGGACCCACTTTGAAGCTTTCTTT CASREGTHFEAFF
NA NA TRBJ2-7 TRBV11-2 TGTGCCAGCAGCTTCGGTTTCGGGTTGTCCTACGAGCAGTACTTC CASSFGFGLSYEQYF
TRBD1 NA TRBJ2-5 TRBV10-2 TGCGCCAGCAGTTCGCAGGGGGCGAGGAAGGAGACCCAGTACTTC CASSSQGARKETQYF
TRBD1 NA TRBJ2-2 TRBV27 TGTGCCAGCAGTTTAATGAAGACAGGGGGCAGCACCGGGGAGCTGTTTTTT CASSLMKTGGSTGELFF
TRBD1 few TRBJ2-5 TRBV29-1 TGCAGCGTTGAAGATCTTCTCGACAGGGGGAGAAGAGAGACCCAGTACTTC CSVEDLLDRGRRETQYF
NA NA TRBJ1-2 TRBV5-6 TGTGCCAGCAGCCAGGGCCTGACCTACACCTTC CASSQGLTYTF
NA NA TRBJ2-7 TRBV11-2 TGTGCCAGCAGCTTTGGGGGCGAGCAGTACTTC CASSFGGEQYF
NA NA TRBJ2-3 TRBV27 TGTGCCAGCAAAGACACAGATACGCAGTATTTT CASKDTDTQYF
TRBD1 few TRBJ1-6 TRBV18 TGTGCCAGCTCATCTAGGACAGGGACGTGGGACTCACCCCTCCACTTT CASSSRTGTWDSPLHF
NA once TRBJ2-5 TRBV23-1 TGCGCCAGCAGTCAGCGAACTTTGCTGGAGACCCAGTACTTC CASSQRTLLETQYF
NA NA TRBJ1-2 TRBV4-1 TGCGCCAGCAGCTCTCATTGGGCCCCCGTTTTCTATGGCTACACCTTC CASSSHWAPVFYGYTF
NA once TRBJ2-5 TRBV13 TGTGCCAGCAGCTTAGGGCCGCTCGAGGTCCAGTACTTC CASSLGPLEVQYF
NA few TRBJ1-5 TRBV27 TGTGCCAGCAGTTTATCAGGCTTCTCTAGCAATCAGCCCCAGCATTTT CASSLSGFSSNQPQHF